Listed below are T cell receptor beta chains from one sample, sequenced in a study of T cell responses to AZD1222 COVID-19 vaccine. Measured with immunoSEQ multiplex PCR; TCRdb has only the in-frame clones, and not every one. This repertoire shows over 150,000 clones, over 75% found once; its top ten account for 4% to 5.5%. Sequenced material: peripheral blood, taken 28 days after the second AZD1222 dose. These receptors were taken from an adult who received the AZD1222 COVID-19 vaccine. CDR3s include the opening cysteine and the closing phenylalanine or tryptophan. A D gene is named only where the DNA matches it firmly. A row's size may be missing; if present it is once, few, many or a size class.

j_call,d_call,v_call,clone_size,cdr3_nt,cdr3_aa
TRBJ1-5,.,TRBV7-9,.,TGTGCCAGCAGCTTATTCGGTTCACAGGGAGAACAGCCCCAGCATTTT,CASSLFGSQGEQPQHF
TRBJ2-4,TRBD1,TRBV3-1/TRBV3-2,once,TGTGCCAGCAGCCTCCCGGGGACAGGGAGGAACATTCAGTACTTC,CASSLPGTGRNIQYF
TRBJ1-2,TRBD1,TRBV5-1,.,TGCGCCAGCAGCTTGGAAAAGGGGGCGCGAGGCTACACCTTC,CASSLEKGARGYTF
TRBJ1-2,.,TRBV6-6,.,TGTGCCAGCAGTTACTTGGTCAACCTCTATGGCTACACCTTC,CASSYLVNLYGYTF
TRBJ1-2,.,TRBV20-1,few,TGCAGTGCTAGTTCGGGGGGTCGGGGCTACACCTTC,CSASSGGRGYTF
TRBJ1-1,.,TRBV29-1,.,TGCAGCGCGACTGGCACCGGGAAGGAAGACACTGAAGCTTTCTTT,CSATGTGKEDTEAFF
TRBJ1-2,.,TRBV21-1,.,TGTGCCAGCAGCAAAGGGGAAGGAGGCTACACCTTC,CASSKGEGGYTF
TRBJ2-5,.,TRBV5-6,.,TGTGCCAGCAGCTTGAGCCAGCAAGAGACCCAGTACTTC,CASSLSQQETQYF
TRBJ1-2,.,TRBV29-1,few,TGCAGCGTTGAAGAGGGAGGGGGTTCCTACACCTTC,CSVEEGGGSYTF
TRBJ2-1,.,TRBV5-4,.,TGTGCCAGCAGCTTTTCCCAGGGCTCCTACAATGAGCAGTTCTTC,CASSFSQGSYNEQFF
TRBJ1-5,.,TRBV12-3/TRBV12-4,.,TGTGCCAGCAGTAAACAGGATGATCAGCCCCAGCATTTT,CASSKQDDQPQHF
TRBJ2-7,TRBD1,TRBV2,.,TGTGCCACCGGGACAGGGGCCTACGAGCAGTACTTC,CATGTGAYEQYF
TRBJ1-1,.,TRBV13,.,TGTGCCAGCAGCCAGAACGGGGGTTGGACTGAAGCTTTCTTT,CASSQNGGWTEAFF
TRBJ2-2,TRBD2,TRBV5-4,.,TGTGCCAGCAGCTCCCCGGACGCGGGGGTTAACACCGGGGAGCTGTTTTTT,CASSSPDAGVNTGELFF
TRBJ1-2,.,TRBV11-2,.,TGTGCCAGCCTAGGGGGGGGGATCTATGGCTACACCTTC,CASLGGGIYGYTF
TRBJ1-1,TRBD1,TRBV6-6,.,TGTGCCAGCAGCCCGGACAGGGGGGGCACTGAAGCTTTCTTT,CASSPDRGGTEAFF
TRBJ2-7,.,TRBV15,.,TGTGCCACCAGCAGAGTGCCCTCCTACGAGCAGTACTTC,CATSRVPSYEQYF
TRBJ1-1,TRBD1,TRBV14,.,TGTGCCAGCAGCCCGGGACAGGGGGCTTCTACTGAAGCTTTCTTT,CASSPGQGASTEAFF
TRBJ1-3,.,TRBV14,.,TGTGCCAGCAGCCAAGATTTAACGCTCTCTGGAAACACCATATATTTT,CASSQDLTLSGNTIYF
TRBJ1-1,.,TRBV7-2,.,TGTGCCAGCAGCTGGCAGGGGCAGGAAGCTTTCTTT,CASSWQGQEAFF
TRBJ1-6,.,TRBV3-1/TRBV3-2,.,TGTGCCAGCAGCCAAGATGAGGGGAACCGTTCACCCCTCCACTTT,CASSQDEGNRSPLHF
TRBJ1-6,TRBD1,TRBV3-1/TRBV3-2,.,TGTGCCAGCAGCACAGGACAGGGGCGAAATTCACCCCTCCACTTT,CASSTGQGRNSPLHF
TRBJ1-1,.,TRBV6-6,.,TGTGCCAGCAGTTACTCGGGGGGCGAAGCTTTCTTT,CASSYSGGEAFF
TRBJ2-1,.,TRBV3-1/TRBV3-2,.,TGTGCCAGCAGCCAAGCGTGGCGGGATGAGCAGTTCTTC,CASSQAWRDEQFF
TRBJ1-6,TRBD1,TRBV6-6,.,TGTGCCAGCAAGGGACAGGGGGATAATTCACCCCTCCACTTT,CASKGQGDNSPLHF
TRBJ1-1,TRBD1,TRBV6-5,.,TGTGCCAGTAAATACAGGGGCGCAAACACTGAAGCTTTCTTT,CASKYRGANTEAFF
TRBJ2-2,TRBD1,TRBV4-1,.,TGCGCCAGCAGCCTCCGGGGACAGGATAAAACCGGGGAGCTGTTTTTT,CASSLRGQDKTGELFF
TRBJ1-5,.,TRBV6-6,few,TGTGCCAGCAGATCGAGTACGGGACTTAGCAATCAGCCCCAGCATTTT,CASRSSTGLSNQPQHF
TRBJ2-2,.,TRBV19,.,TGTGCCAGTAGCCGACAGTTACCAGCGAACACCGGGGAGCTGTTTTTT,CASSRQLPANTGELFF
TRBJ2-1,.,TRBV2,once,TGTGCCAGCAGCAAAACAGGGTTCTACAATGAGCAGTTCTTC,CASSKTGFYNEQFF
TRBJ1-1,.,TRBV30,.,TGTGCCTGGAGGGACCCCCCCCATGGGGCTTTCTTT,CAWRDPPHGAFF
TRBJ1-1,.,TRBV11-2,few,TGTGCCAGCAGCCGGGCCCTGAACACTGAAGCTTTCTTT,CASSRALNTEAFF
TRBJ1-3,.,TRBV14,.,TGTGCCAGCAGCCACAACGGGAGGACGCCTGGAAACACCATATATTTT,CASSHNGRTPGNTIYF
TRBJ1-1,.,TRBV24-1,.,TGTGCCACCAGGGAGGGCCCGAACACTGAAGCTTTCTTT,CATREGPNTEAFF
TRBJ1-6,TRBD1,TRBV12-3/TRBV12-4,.,TGTGCCAGCAGTTATGACAGGGGGCCCCTCCACTTT,CASSYDRGPLHF
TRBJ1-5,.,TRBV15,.,TGTGCCACCAGCTTCCGACGATATAGCAATCAGCCCCAGCATTTT,CATSFRRYSNQPQHF
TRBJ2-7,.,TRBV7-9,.,TGTGCCAGCAGCTTGGGACGCGACTCCTACGAGCAGTACTTC,CASSLGRDSYEQYF
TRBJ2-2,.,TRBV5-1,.,TGCGCCAGCAGCTTGGCAGGGCCGAACACCGGGGAGCTGTTTTTT,CASSLAGPNTGELFF
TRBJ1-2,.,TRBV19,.,TGTGCCAGTAGTAATGAGAGGGGCTGGGGCTACACCTTC,CASSNERGWGYTF
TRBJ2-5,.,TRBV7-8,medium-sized,TGTGCCAGCAGCCAAACCGCGGGACAAGAGACCCAGTACTTC,CASSQTAGQETQYF
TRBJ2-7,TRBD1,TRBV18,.,TGTGCCAGCTCACCACCGGAGCTACACCGGGACAGGGGACACTACGAGCAGTACTTC,CASSPPELHRDRGHYEQYF
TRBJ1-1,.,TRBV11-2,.,TGTGCCAGCAGCTTAGATAGAGGGGAGGGAGCTTTCTTT,CASSLDRGEGAFF
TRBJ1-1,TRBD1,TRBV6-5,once,TGTGCCAGCATTAAGACAGGGGGAACTGAAGCTTTCTTT,CASIKTGGTEAFF
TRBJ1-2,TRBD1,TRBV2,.,TGTGCCAGCACTTGGACAGGGGGTTCTCTTAACTATGGCTACACCTTC,CASTWTGGSLNYGYTF
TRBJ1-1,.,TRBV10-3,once,TGTGCCATCAGTGGAGATAGTGTGAACACTGAAGCTTTCTTT,CAISGDSVNTEAFF
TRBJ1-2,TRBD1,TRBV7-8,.,TGTGCCAGCAGCTTAGCGGACAGGGGGCATGGCTACACCTTC,CASSLADRGHGYTF
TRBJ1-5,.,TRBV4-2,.,TGTGCCAGCAGCCAAGATCGGATGACCCATCAGCCCCAGCATTTT,CASSQDRMTHQPQHF
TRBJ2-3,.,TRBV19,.,TGTGCCAGTACCGAGCTAGGTTTAGGGGATACGCAGTATTTT,CASTELGLGDTQYF
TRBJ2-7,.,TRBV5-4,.,TGTGCCAGCAGCTTGATCCCGGCCGGTAATACCGAGCAGTACTTC,CASSLIPAGNTEQYF
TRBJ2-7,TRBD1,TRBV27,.,TGTGCCAGCAGTTTGGGACAGGGGGCTGGTGAGCAGTACTTC,CASSLGQGAGEQYF